The source of this T cell receptor (beta chain) is a study of OX40 agonist ivuxolimab in advanced cancers. As for the study in general: At 0.01 to 10 mg/kg, ivuxolimab was administered intravenously to patients every 2 weeks. Findings and limits, study-wide: Clones of CD4+ and CD8+ blood T cells grew by week 6 at doses of 0.1 to 3.0 mg/kg.

Profiled with immunoSEQ multiplex PCR; TCRdb holds only in-frame clones, not every one. The data hold roughly 60,000 clones, with approximately 81% observed a single time. The CDR3 has 14 residues. In germline, CDR1 is GTSNPN, CDR2 SVGIG (reference sequence). Trimming stripped 4 bases from V and 0 bases from J, with 12 bases between. With regard to this clone: Its target is not known.

This clonotype was sampled from an adult with an advanced solid tumor such as melanoma, head and neck, liver or kidney cancer. Source: CD4+ or CD8+ T cells sorted from blood, taken in a trial of the OX40 agonist ivuxolimab. The chain couples TRBV30 to TRBJ1-2; D remains unclear. CDR3 nucleotides: TGTGCCTGGACTCGCTTCTCCCCTAACTATGGCTACACCTTC. It codes for CAWTRFSPNYGYTF.